Listed here are 5 T cell receptor beta chains from one sample, sequenced in a study of blood T cell repertoires in COVID-19. TCRdb's copy holds only in-frame clones and misses some; the assay was immunoSEQ multiplex PCR. This table has about 87,000 clones, 70% to 90% appearing once. Sequencing was performed on peripheral blood. The receptors shown here come from a man aged 40-49 years with acute or convalescent COVID-19.

The V gene is TRBV20-1, the J gene TRBJ1-6; D uncertain. The CDR3 runs 13 residues. Per germline, CDR1 DFQATT and CDR2 SNEGSKA (reference sequence). Trimming took 3 bases from V and 5 from J, leaving 8 bases between them. Here the CDR3 DNA reads TGCAGTGCTAGTGGGCAGAATAATTCACCCCTCCACTTT. Translating gives CSASGQNNSPLHF.

The chain recombines TRBV6-5 with TRBJ1-3; D not resolved. The germline V and J ends were trimmed by 5 bases and 1 base, with 12 bases remaining between them. CDR3 length equals 15 residues. Germline V gene sequence: CDR1 MNHEY, CDR2 SVGAGI. CDR3: CASSPAADSGNTIYF. The CDR3 DNA reads TGTGCCAGCAGTCCCGCGGCGGATTCTGGAAACACCATATATTTT.

This clone was counted ten times or more. This sequence joins TRBV6-5 and TRBJ1-2; 7 bases line up with TRBD1. J lost 8 bases, V lost 4 bases, and 13 bases had no gene match. Germline V gene data show CDR1 as MNHEY and CDR2 as SVGAGI. The CDR3 is made up of 15 amino acids. Written as DNA, the CDR3 is TGTGCCAGCAGTTTCCGGGACAGTAATCGCGGCGGCTACACCTTC. This encodes CASSFRDSNRGGYTF.

The rearrangement joins TRBV6-5 to TRBJ1-4, with D unclear. Germline V gives CDR1 MNHEY, CDR2 SVGAGI. Trimming took off 0 bases at V and 1 base at J, with 9 bases between the two ends. The CDR3 covers 16 residues. The CDR3, as DNA: TGTGCCAGCAGTTACTCCCCCGCGCAAACTAATGAAAAACTGTTTTTT. Translated: CASSYSPAQTNEKLFF.

The chain is built from TRBV5-1 and TRBJ2-1; 15 bases align to TRBD2. CDR1 and CDR2 from the germline V gene are SGHRS and YFSETQ. The CDR3 is made up of 21 amino acids. The V and J ends lost 0 bases and 0 bases, in that order; junction bases with no gene match: 10. The CDR3 DNA sequence: TGCGCCAGCAGCTTGGTTCGGGGACTAGCGGGGGGCCCAAGCTCCTACAATGAGCAGTTCTTC. Translating gives CASSLVRGLAGGPSSYNEQFF.